The 29 T cell receptor beta chains presented below share a single source sample, sequenced in a study of blood T cell repertoires in COVID-19. Sequencing used immunoSEQ multiplex PCR; TCRdb keeps in-frame clones, though not all of them. The profile covers fewer than 15,000 clones, with 65% to 85% appearing a single time and roughly 32% taken by the ten largest. Specimen: peripheral blood. The receptors originated from a man aged 45 to 65 with active COVID-19.

The V call is TRBV2, the J call TRBJ1-6, with TRBD1 identical over 8 bases. This CDR3 has 14 amino acids. The V and J ends lost 8 bases and 8 bases, in that order; junction bases with no gene match: 8. Germline lookup yields CDR1 SNHLY and CDR2 FYNNEI. The DNA for the CDR3 is TGTGCCAGCGGACGGACAGGGACGGATTCACCCCTCCACTTT. Its protein is CASGRTGTDSPLHF. The entire variable domain, with the rest obtained from reference TRBV2 and TRBJ1-6, is as follows: EPEVTQTPSHQVTQMGQEVILRCVPISNHLYFYWYRQILGQKVEFLVSFYNNEISEKSEIFDDQFSVERPDGSNFTLKIRSTKLEDSAMYFCASGRTGTDSPLHFGNGTRLTVT.

The V gene is TRBV7-6, the J gene TRBJ2-2; 8 bases fit TRBD1. V shed 1 base and J 1 base; nucleotides not matched to a gene: 5. CDR1 and CDR2 from the germline V gene are SGHVS and FNYEAQ. CDR3 length: 17 amino acids. CDR3 residues: CASSLVQGALNTGELFF. The CDR3 bases are TGTGCCAGCAGCTTAGTTCAGGGGGCTTTGAACACCGGGGAGCTGTTTTTT.

CDR3 loop: CASSQERSSGANVLTF. The CDR3 nucleotides read TGTGCCAGCAGCCAAGAACGTAGCTCTGGGGCCAACGTCCTGACTTTC. J is TRBJ2-6 and V is TRBV4-2, with D uncertain. The CDR3 spans 16 residues. Germline-derived CDR1 and CDR2 are LGHNA and YNFKEQ. The germline V and J ends were trimmed by 0 bases and 0 bases, with 6 bases remaining between them.

This clone was observed once. The V call is TRBV19, the J call TRBJ2-4; TRBD1 aligns across 7 bases. V lost 5 bases, J lost 0 bases, and 10 bases stayed unmatched. The CDR3 contains 17 residues. Germline CDR1 reads LNHDA; CDR2 reads SQIVND (reference sequence). The CDR3 region has the DNA TGTGCCAGTAGTTACCGTCAGGGGGACCTAGCCAAAAACATTCAGTACTTC. Translated, it gives CASSYRQGDLAKNIQYF.

V and J are TRBV9 and TRBJ2-3, with 8 positions matching TRBD1. The V gene end was trimmed by 0 bases and the J gene end by 0 bases; junction bases not matched to a gene: 0. The germline gives CDR1 SGDLS, CDR2 YYNGEE. The CDR3 extends over 15 amino acids. The CDR3 DNA reads as TGTGCCAGCAGCGTAGGACAGGGGAGCACAGATACGCAGTATTTT. The encoded protein is CASSVGQGSTDTQYF.

V and J are TRBV15 and TRBJ1-1, with D maybe TRBD1 (6 bases). The CDR3 loop spans 16 amino acids. Germline-derived CDR1 and CDR2 are LNHNV and YYDKDF (reference sequence). V lost 3 bases and J 1 base, leaving 15 bases between the germline ends. CDR3 in DNA: TGTGCCACCAGCAGCAGTATTCAGACAGGGAACACTGAAGCTTTCTTT. This gives the protein CATSSSIQTGNTEAFF. Full variable domain (missing parts from reference TRBV15 and TRBJ1-1): DAMVIQNPRYQVTQFGKPVTLSCSQTLNHNVMYWYQQKSSQAPKLLFHYYDKDFNNEADTPDNFQSRRPNTSFCFLDIRSPGLGDTAMYLCATSSSIQTGNTEAFFGQGTRLTVV.

The rearrangement uses TRBV11-2 and TRBJ2-7; possible D gene TRBD2, 5 bases. V lost 0 bases, J lost 3 bases, and 9 bases lay in between. The germline gives CDR1 SGHAT, CDR2 FQNNGV. The CDR3 length is 14 residues. The CDR3 is CASSLDFGGYEQYF. Here the CDR3 DNA reads TGTGCCAGCAGCTTAGATTTCGGAGGCTACGAGCAGTACTTC.

The chain combines TRBV9 with TRBJ2-3; 11 bases agree with TRBD2. This CDR3 is built from 16 residues. Germline CDR1 reads SGDLS; CDR2 reads YYNGEE. The V segment lost 1 base and the J segment 4 bases; nucleotides outside the gene matches: 5. In DNA form, the CDR3 reads TGTGCCAGCAGCGTACTTGAACTAGCGGGAGCAGATACGCAGTATTTT. Its protein is CASSVLELAGADTQYF.

This chain uses TRBV5-1 with TRBJ2-5, with TRBD1 matching over 11 bases. CDR3 size: 16 residues. The germline CDR1 and CDR2 sequences are SGHRS and YFSETQ. The V segment lost 0 bases and the J segment 3 bases; nucleotides outside the gene matches: 4. CDR3 nucleotide sequence: TGCGCCAGCAGCTTGGTTCCGGGACAGGGGGAAGAGACCCAGTACTTC. It specifies CASSLVPGQGEETQYF.

The chain has TRBV9 and TRBJ1-1; tentative D call: TRBD1 (6 bases). The CDR3 is 14 residues long. V shed 0 bases and J shed 3 bases, with 9 bases lying between them. CDR1 and CDR2 from the germline V gene are SGDLS and YYNGEE. CDR3 residues: CASSVEGGDTEAFF. The CDR3 DNA reads TGTGCCAGCAGCGTAGAAGGGGGGGACACTGAAGCTTTCTTT.

The CDR3 reads CASSQDGLAYYEQYF. The DNA of the CDR3 is TGCGCCAGCAGCCAAGATGGGCTAGCTTACTACGAGCAGTACTTC. The gene calls are TRBV4-1 and TRBJ2-7; maybe TRBD2 (5 bases). The CDR3 is 15 amino acids. Germline CDR1 reads MGHRA; CDR2 reads YSYEKL. V lost 0 bases and J 3 bases, leaving 12 bases between the germline ends.

J is TRBJ2-3 and V is TRBV27; D may be TRBD2 (6 bases). Germline V gene data show CDR1 as MNHEY and CDR2 as SMNVEV (reference sequence). The CDR3 runs to 19 residues. The V end lost 3 bases, the J end lost 0 bases, and 22 bases lay between the germline ends. For the CDR3, the DNA is TGTGCCAGCAGTTTTTTTGGCGGGGTGGGGGGTAGCAGCACAGATACGCAGTATTTT. It specifies CASSFFGGVGGSSTDTQYF.

In this sample, this clone turned up once. The CDR3 loop is CASSVTSGSPEQYF. The CDR3 nucleotides read TGTGCCAGCAGCGTCACTAGCGGGAGCCCCGAGCAGTACTTC. The chain couples TRBV9 to TRBJ2-7; 11 nucleotides align to TRBD2. The CDR3 sequence is 14 residues long. Germline values: CDR1 SGDLS, CDR2 YYNGEE. V was pared by 2 bases and J by 6 bases, with 4 bases of the junction left unmatched.

The rearrangement joins TRBV9 to TRBJ2-7; TRBD2 matches 9 bases. V lost 3 bases and J lost 5; bases outside the gene matches: 15. This CDR3 contains 17 residues. Germline V gives CDR1 SGDLS, CDR2 YYNGEE. CDR3 nucleotides: TGTGCCAGCAGCGACTACGGCGGGAGGGCCGGGGAAGACGAGCAGTACTTC. Protein: CASSDYGGRAGEDEQYF.

The chain carries TRBV6-1 and TRBJ2-7; the match to TRBD2 covers 8 bases. Germline V gene lookup returns CDR1 MNHNS and CDR2 SASEGT. This CDR3 comprises 15 residues. After removal of 2 bases from V and 3 bases from J, the junction contained 6 bases not matched to a gene. The CDR3 loop is CASSELREAYYEQYF. The CDR3 bases are TGTGCCAGCAGTGAATTGCGGGAGGCCTACTACGAGCAGTACTTC.

This sequence joins TRBV27 and TRBJ2-5; the D gene is possibly TRBD1 (6 bases). Between the trimmed V and J ends, which lost 6 bases and 2 bases, there was a span of 16 bases. The germline gives CDR1 MNHEY, CDR2 SMNVEV (reference sequence). CDR3 length: 15 amino acids. The CDR3 sequence: CASRSFTGSQETQYF. In nucleotides, the CDR3 is TGTGCCAGCAGGTCTTTCACAGGGAGTCAAGAGACCCAGTACTTC.

The CDR3 spells CASSPIRENHNEQFF. CDR3 DNA sequence: TGTGCCAGCAGCCCCATCCGGGAGAACCACAATGAGCAGTTCTTC. The chain has TRBV6-5 and TRBJ2-1; D may be TRBD2 (6 bases). Trimming took off 6 bases at V and 5 bases at J, with 17 bases between the two ends. Germline CDR1 is MNHEY and CDR2 is SVGAGI. The CDR3 runs 15 residues.

The rearrangement joins TRBV27 to TRBJ2-1; 9 bases are shared with TRBD2. This CDR3 contains 17 residues. Germline trimming cut 3 bases from V and 4 bases from J; bases unmatched to any gene: 10. CDR1 MNHEY and CDR2 SMNVEV come from the germline V gene (reference sequence). In nucleotides, the CDR3 is TGTGCCAGCAGTTTTATAGGGCCTAGCGGGGATTACAATGAGCAGTTCTTC. It is translated as CASSFIGPSGDYNEQFF.

The rearrangement links TRBV29-1 to TRBJ1-2; TRBD1 matches 7 bases. This CDR3 is built from 12 residues. From germline, CDR1 is SQVTM and CDR2 ANQGSEA. The trim removed 2 bases at V and 8 bases at J, leaving 5 bases unmatched. The CDR3 loop is CSVESDRPGYTF. In nucleotides, the CDR3 is TGCAGCGTTGAATCGGACAGGCCCGGCTACACCTTC. The whole variable domain, filled in from reference TRBV29-1 and TRBJ1-2, reads SAVISQKPSRDICQRGTSLTIQCQVDSQVTMMFWYRQQPGQSLTLIATANQGSEATYESGFVIDKFPISRPNLTFSTLTVSNMSPEDSSIYLCSVESDRPGYTFGSGTRLTVV.

The chain uses TRBV4-1 and TRBJ2-3; 9 bases line up with TRBD2. With V trimmed by 5 bases and J by 4 bases, 7 bases remained unmatched. Germline CDR1 and CDR2: MGHRA and YSYEKL. The CDR3 length is 15 residues. As DNA, the CDR3 is TGCGCCAGCAGCTCCGGCGGGAGGGTTGCAGATACGCAGTATTTT. Protein sequence: CASSSGGRVADTQYF.

This rearrangement joins TRBV7-6 to TRBJ1-4; D is unresolved. Germline lookup yields CDR1 SGHVS and CDR2 FNYEAQ. The CDR3 is made up of 19 amino acids. The germline V and J ends were trimmed by 1 base and 3 bases, with 21 bases remaining between them. CDR3 bases: TGTGCCAGCAGCTTAGGGGTCAATGGCGGAAGTACGGCTAATGAAAAACTGTTTTTT. It specifies CASSLGVNGGSTANEKLFF.

V is TRBV15 and J is TRBJ2-7, with a tentative D call TRBD2 (5 bases). The germline V gene encodes CDR1 LNHNV and CDR2 YYDKDF (reference sequence). Between the trimmed V and J ends, which lost 5 bases and 0 bases, there was a span of 17 bases. The CDR3 sequence is 16 residues long. CDR3 region: CATSGGGVGYSYEQYF. The CDR3 region has the DNA TGTGCCACCAGCGGAGGAGGTGTAGGCTACTCCTACGAGCAGTACTTC.

This clone is categorized as large. The rearrangement links TRBV2 to TRBJ1-2, with D possibly TRBD1 on 6 matching bases. Trimming stripped 6 bases from V and 8 bases from J, with 19 bases between. The CDR3 is 14 amino acids. Germline loops: CDR1 SNHLY, CDR2 FYNNEI. Here the CDR3 DNA reads TGTGCCAGCAGATCCCGAAGGGGGGGCCGAGGCTACACCTTC. This codes for CASRSRRGGRGYTF.

The CDR3 DNA reads TGTGCCAGCAGTTCCGGACAGGGAGCAAATCAGCCCCAGCATTTT. It codes for CASSSGQGANQPQHF. The V gene is TRBV27, the J gene TRBJ1-5, with TRBD1 matching over 8 bases. Germline lookup yields CDR1 MNHEY and CDR2 SMNVEV (reference sequence). The V and J ends lost 4 bases and 4 bases, in that order; junction bases with no gene match: 6. This CDR3 region has 15 residues.

Only a few counts were recorded for this clone. The V and J genes are TRBV4-1 and TRBJ2-5; 7 nucleotides match TRBD2. The V segment lost 0 bases and the J segment 5 bases; nucleotides outside the gene matches: 3. CDR1 is MGHRA, CDR2 YSYEKL, per germline. The CDR3 totals 14 residues. The CDR3 here is CASSQEGEGETQYF. The CDR3 DNA sequence: TGCGCCAGCAGCCAAGAAGGGGAGGGCGAGACCCAGTACTTC.

By share, this clone counts as hyperexpanded (1% or more). This chain connects TRBV24-1 to TRBJ2-7; D uncertain. The germline V gene encodes CDR1 KGHDR and CDR2 SFDVKD. The CDR3 contains 13 residues. The V end was cut by 5 bases, the J end by 3 bases, with 10 bases between. The CDR3 nucleotides read TGTGCCACCAGTGCTGTAGATGGCTACGAGCAGTACTTC. It translates to CATSAVDGYEQYF.

The chain links TRBV11-2 to TRBJ1-1; TRBD1 matches at 9 bases. The length of the CDR3 is 16 residues. The germline V gene encodes CDR1 SGHAT and CDR2 FQNNGV. Trimming at V came to 5 bases and at J to 1 base, leaving 8 bases not matched to a gene. CDR3 sequence: CASSPPGTGRNTEAFF. The CDR3 DNA sequence: TGTGCCAGCAGCCCCCCGGGGACAGGGAGGAACACTGAAGCTTTCTTT.

The chain uses TRBV5-6 and TRBJ1-1; TRBD1 might be the D (5 bases). The germline gives CDR1 SGHDT, CDR2 YYEEEE. Trimming stripped 0 bases from V and 3 bases from J, with 18 bases between. The length of the CDR3 is 17 residues. CDR3: CASSLDDLEEGYTEAFF. Written as DNA, the CDR3 is TGTGCCAGCAGCTTGGACGATCTGGAGGAGGGGTACACTGAAGCTTTCTTT.

This clone is deemed large. The chain is built from TRBV5-6 and TRBJ2-3, with 12 bases aligning to TRBD2. V trimming: 5 bases; J trimming: 5 bases; junction bases outside the gene matches: 3. The CDR3 sequence is 14 residues long. Germline CDR1 is SGHDT and CDR2 is YYEEEE. The CDR3: CASRRLAGVDTQYF. CDR3 nucleotide sequence: TGTGCCAGCAGGAGACTAGCGGGAGTAGATACGCAGTATTTT.